This T cell receptor beta chain was identified during a study of radiotherapy plus CTLA-4 blockade in lung cancer. Study information: Objective responses emerged in about 20% of patients, and over 30% attained disease control.

Only one count was recorded for this clone. The antigen is unknown. Findings and limits, study-wide: Early blood T cell clone dynamics, with interferon-beta, were reported to best predict response. Following radiotherapy plus ipilimumab, tumor-derived TCR clones expanded in the blood.

Profiled with immunoSEQ multiplex PCR; TCRdb holds only in-frame clones, not every one. The sample holds about 32,000 clones, approximately 89% seen once. Focal radiation was given together with CTLA-4 blockade (ipilimumab) to patients with chemo-refractory metastatic non-small-cell lung cancer. The CDR3 covers 14 residues. Germline values: CDR1 MGHRA, CDR2 YSYEKL. The V segment lost 1 base and the J segment 6 bases; nucleotides outside the gene matches: 3. The sample consisted of peripheral blood, taken from a patient treated with radiotherapy plus ipilimumab. The chain recombines TRBV4-1 with TRBJ2-1, with 7 bases that match TRBD2. This sequence originates from a human donor with non-small cell lung cancer who had stable disease on radiotherapy plus ipilimumab. CDR3: CASSQGGLLNEQFF. CDR3 DNA: TGCGCCAGCAGCCAAGGGGGACTACTCAATGAGCAGTTCTTC.